This entry lists 28 T cell receptor beta chains sequenced from one sample in a study of shared clonotypes between healthy human individuals. Sequencing was performed with immunoSEQ multiplex PCR; in TCRdb, only in-frame clones are kept and a portion is missing. The repertoire includes 330,000 or so clones, under 80% of them detected once, and around 10% sits in the top ten. The specimen was memory CD4+ T cells sorted from blood. Noted subset: CD45RA-negative fraction. The receptor set was obtained from a young man in good health.

The chain has TRBV15 and TRBJ1-4; the match to TRBD1 covers 7 bases. V dropped 4 bases and J dropped 3; count of bases not matched to a gene: 5. The CDR3 is 15 amino acids. The germline gives CDR1 LNHNV, CDR2 YYDKDF (reference sequence). Written as DNA, the CDR3 is TGTGCCACCAGCAACGACAGGGTAGCTAATGAAAAACTGTTTTTT. This codes for CATSNDRVANEKLFF.

The chain joins TRBV7-9 to TRBJ1-6; D is ambiguous. Deletions cut 1 base from V and 6 bases from J, with 7 bases between. CDR1 and CDR2 (germline): SEHNR, FQNEAQ (reference sequence). This CDR3 has 14 amino acids. CDR3 residues: CASSLEQRNSPLHF. In nucleotides, the CDR3 is TGTGCCAGCAGCTTAGAACAGCGTAATTCACCCCTCCACTTT.

This clone has only one observation. This chain links TRBV7-8 with TRBJ2-2, with 12 bases lining up with TRBD2. Germline CDR1 SGHVS, CDR2 FQNEAQ. The CDR3 has 19 residues. With V trimmed by 1 base and J by 0 bases, 6 bases remained unmatched. In DNA, the CDR3 is TGTGCCAGCAGCTTAGATTTACTAGCGGGAGGTCCGAACACCGGGGAGCTGTTTTTT. Translated, it gives CASSLDLLAGGPNTGELFF.

CDR3 protein: CSADRRRAGNEQFF. The CDR3 DNA sequence: TGCAGCGCCGATCGTAGGAGGGCGGGAAATGAGCAGTTCTTC. The chain uses TRBV29-1 and TRBJ2-1; perhaps TRBD2 as D (6 bases). The CDR3 contains 14 residues. Per the germline V gene, CDR1 is SQVTM and CDR2 is ANQGSEA. V shed 7 bases and J shed 7 bases, with 20 bases lying between them.

The chain has TRBV7-9 and TRBJ1-2; perhaps TRBD1 as D (5 bases). Germline V gene data show CDR1 as SEHNR and CDR2 as FQNEAQ (reference sequence). Trimming left V 1 base short and J 4 bases short, with 7 bases between. This CDR3 has 13 amino acids. The CDR3 loop is CASSLGQFYGYTF. CDR3 nucleotides: TGTGCCAGCAGCTTAGGACAGTTCTATGGCTACACCTTC. Looking up the rest from reference TRBV7-9 and TRBJ1-2 gives the full variable domain: DTGVSQNPRHKITKRGQNVTFRCDPISEHNRLYWYRQTLGQGPEFLTYFQNEAQLEKSRLLSDRFSAERPKGSFSTLEIQRTEQGDSAMYLCASSLGQFYGYTFGSGTRLTVV.

This chain connects TRBV5-6 to TRBJ1-1, with 7 bases fitting TRBD1. Trimming cost V 5 bases and J 11 bases; bases outside gene matches: 6. This CDR3 region has 11 residues. Germline-derived CDR1 and CDR2 are SGHDT and YYEEEE. CDR3: CASRRGTDAFF. CDR3 coding DNA: TGTGCCAGCAGACGGGGGACAGACGCTTTCTTT.

The CDR3 region is CASTRTGGNEQYF. CDR3 nucleotides: TGTGCCAGCACCAGGACAGGGGGGAACGAGCAGTACTTC. The chain carries TRBV2 and TRBJ2-7; 10 bases align to TRBD1. CDR1 and CDR2 (germline): SNHLY, FYNNEI. The CDR3 is 13 residues long. The ends lost 7 bases at V and 5 bases at J; junction bases unmatched: 5. The complete variable domain, with remaining parts taken from reference TRBV2 and TRBJ2-7, reads EPEVTQTPSHQVTQMGQEVILRCVPISNHLYFYWYRQILGQKVEFLVSFYNNEISEKSEIFDDQFSVERPDGSNFTLKIRSTKLEDSAMYFCASTRTGGNEQYFGPGTRLTVT.

Comment on this clone: A much larger clone differs by one base, so this may be a read error. The gene calls are TRBV5-1 and TRBJ1-1; D gene uncertain. This CDR3 spans 15 amino acids. Germline CDR1 SGHRS, CDR2 YFSETQ. Trimming left V 3 bases short and J 4 bases short, with 16 bases between. For the CDR3, the DNA is TGCGCCAGCAGCTCCACGGGCAGTCGAGGCACTGAAGCTTTCTTT. Its translation: CASSSTGSRGTEAFF.

The chain has TRBV28 and TRBJ1-2, with D maybe TRBD1 (6 bases). Trimming removed 6 bases from V and 8 bases from J, with 16 bases in between. Per the germline V gene, CDR1 is MDHEN and CDR2 is SYDVKM. CDR3 size: 13 residues. This CDR3 reads CASRPTGNVGYTF. The CDR3 nucleotides read TGTGCCAGCAGGCCTACAGGGAACGTAGGCTACACCTTC.

This clone was counted only a few times. This chain uses TRBV29-1 with TRBJ2-7; the D is unclear. Germline values: CDR1 SQVTM, CDR2 ANQGSEA. This CDR3 is 12 amino acids long. V was shortened by 3 bases and J by 6 bases, with 12 bases between the two germline ends. CDR3 coding DNA: TGCAGCGTTGAGGCGCAAGGGCCCGAGCAGTACTTC. Translation: CSVEAQGPEQYF.

As concerns this clone: This sequence is one base from a far larger clone and is likely a read error. The V and J genes are TRBV29-1 and TRBJ2-1; D may be TRBD2 (6 bases). The CDR3 is 13 residues long. CDR1 is SQVTM and CDR2 is ANQGSEA in the germline V gene. CDR3 DNA: TGCAGCATTGAGGGTAGCGGTTACAATGAGCAGTTCTTC. Translating gives CSIEGSGYNEQFF.

This clone has a single count. This chain uses TRBV18 with TRBJ2-7; 7 nucleotides agree with TRBD1. The trim removed 3 bases at V and 3 bases at J, leaving 14 bases unmatched. CDR3 length: 17 amino acids. Per the germline V gene, CDR1 is KGHSH and CDR2 is LQKENI. This CDR3 reads CASSPGQKTTWGYEQYF. CDR3 coding DNA: TGTGCCAGCTCACCGGGACAGAAGACTACTTGGGGCTACGAGCAGTACTTC.

V and J are TRBV2 and TRBJ2-7, with 8 bases that match TRBD2. The trim removed 8 bases at V and 4 bases at J, leaving 19 bases unmatched. The CDR3 loop spans 17 amino acids. Germline CDR1 is SNHLY and CDR2 is FYNNEI. The CDR3: CASVGRVAGLVVYEQYF. In DNA form, the CDR3 reads TGTGCCAGCGTGGGCCGTGTAGCGGGGTTGGTGGTATACGAGCAGTACTTC.

V and J are TRBV28 and TRBJ1-5; no clear D. The CDR3 has 14 amino acids. Trimming removed 3 bases at V and 6 bases at J, with 12 bases between. In germline, CDR1 is MDHEN, CDR2 SYDVKM. In nucleotides, the CDR3 is TGTGCCAGCAGTTTGGTGCACCCCGGTCAGCCCCAGCATTTT. This codes for CASSLVHPGQPQHF. The variable domain in full, with the rest retrieved from reference TRBV28 and TRBJ1-5, is DVKVTQSSRYLVKRTGEKVFLECVQDMDHENMFWYRQDPGLGLRLIYFSYDVKMKEKGDIPEGYSVSREKKERFSLILESASTNQTSMYLCASSLVHPGQPQHFGDGTRLSIL.

The chain employs TRBV2 and TRBJ1-2; D remains unclear. The V end lost 1 base, the J end lost 3 bases, and 3 bases lay between the germline ends. Germline V gene sequence: CDR1 SNHLY, CDR2 FYNNEI. The CDR3 is 12 residues long. The DNA of the CDR3 is TGTGCCAGCAGTGAAGTGGACTATGGCTACACCTTC. Translating it yields CASSEVDYGYTF.

The chain employs TRBV6-5 and TRBJ2-1, with 10 positions matching TRBD2. V lost 6 bases, J lost 7 bases, and 3 bases stayed unmatched. Germline values: CDR1 MNHEY, CDR2 SVGAGI. This CDR3 spans 13 amino acids. CDR3 DNA sequence: TGTGCCAGCAGCGTACTAGCGGGAAATGAGCAGTTCTTC. It is translated as CASSVLAGNEQFF.

This clone was picked up a small number of times. For the CDR3, the DNA is TGTGCCAGCAGCTTCGGACCCGACAGGGGACAGCCCCAGCATTTT. Translated, it gives CASSFGPDRGQPQHF. This sequence joins TRBV7-2 and TRBJ1-5, with 8 bases lining up with TRBD1. This CDR3 region has 15 residues. V shed 3 bases, J shed 7 bases, and the junction held 8 bases outside the gene matches. Looked up from germline, CDR1 is SGHTA and CDR2 is FQGNSA.

In nucleotides, the CDR3 is TGCAGCGTTGGCTCGGTCTCAGTTTTAGAGACCCAGTACTTC. It codes for CSVGSVSVLETQYF. This chain connects TRBV29-1 to TRBJ2-5; unclear D gene. The CDR3 extends over 14 amino acids. Germline V gene lookup returns CDR1 SQVTM and CDR2 ANQGSEA. V shed 4 bases and J shed 4 bases, with 16 bases lying between them.

The chain links TRBV5-1 to TRBJ2-7; a possible D gene is TRBD2 (5 bases). V was trimmed by 6 bases and J by 2 bases, leaving 18 bases between them. This CDR3 has 15 amino acids. Germline CDR1 and CDR2: SGHRS and YFSETQ. CDR3 sequence (DNA): TGCGCCAGCACGCTACAAGCGGACCAGACCTACGAGCAGTACTTC. Translated, it gives CASTLQADQTYEQYF.

This clone has more than one count but fewer than ten. This CDR3 reads CASSLILGGGPRGDEQFF. The CDR3 coding sequence is TGTGCCAGCAGTCTAATCCTCGGCGGGGGACCCAGGGGGGACGAGCAGTTCTTC. This sequence joins TRBV28 and TRBJ2-1, with D possibly called TRBD1 or TRBD2 (7 bases each). This CDR3 spans 18 amino acids. V shed 5 bases and J shed 10 bases, with 30 bases lying between them. CDR1 is MDHEN, CDR2 SYDVKM, per germline.

The rearrangement joins TRBV29-1 to TRBJ2-1, with D tentatively TRBD2 (5 bases). Germline V CDR1 and CDR2: SQVTM, ANQGSEA. The CDR3 runs 14 residues. V lost 4 bases and J 0 bases, leaving 10 bases between the germline ends. The CDR3 DNA reads TGCAGCGTTGTGGAGCGGAGCTCCTACAATGAGCAGTTCTTC. Residues: CSVVERSSYNEQFF.

The chain has TRBV13 and TRBJ2-3; no clear D gene. Germline V gene sequence: CDR1 PRHDT, CDR2 FYEKMQ (reference sequence). V lost 4 bases and J lost 5, with 10 bases in between. CDR3 length: 13 amino acids. CDR3: CASSSRYLDTQYF. The CDR3 DNA sequence: TGTGCCAGCAGCTCAAGATATTTAGATACGCAGTATTTT.

This clone was observed a handful of times. The chain carries TRBV4-3 and TRBJ1-1; D is undetermined. CDR3 length equals 11 residues. CDR1 and CDR2 from the germline V gene are LGHNA and YSLEER. The V end was cut by 1 base, the J end by 11 bases, with 8 bases between. Here the CDR3 reads CASSQADRAFF. CDR3 nucleotide sequence: TGCGCCAGCAGCCAAGCCGATAGGGCTTTCTTT.

This chain links TRBV7-9 with TRBJ2-6; D is perhaps TRBD1 (5 bases). Germline CDR1 is SEHNR and CDR2 is FQNEAQ (reference sequence). The CDR3 loop spans 15 amino acids. Trimming took off 6 bases at V and 0 bases at J, with 9 bases between the two ends. CDR3 sequence (DNA): TGTGCCAGCAGATCGACAGACTCTGGGGCCAACGTCCTGACTTTC. Translating it yields CASRSTDSGANVLTF.

This clone turned up a few times. The J gene is TRBJ1-4, the V gene TRBV7-2; D is ambiguous. Germline-derived CDR1 and CDR2 are SGHTA and FQGNSA. The CDR3 spans 15 residues. V was cut by 2 bases and J by 4 bases, with 11 bases left in between. CDR3: CASSLTGRDNEKLFF. CDR3 sequence (DNA): TGTGCCAGCAGCTTAACTGGAAGAGATAATGAAAAACTGTTTTTT.

For this clone: Additional DNA sequences in this sample encode the identical CDR3. The CDR3 DNA follows: TGTGCCAGCAGCTTACGGGGAAACCAGCCCCAGCATTTT. Protein: CASSLRGNQPQHF. The rearrangement joins TRBV7-2 to TRBJ1-5; D remains unclear. V was pared by 2 bases and J by 7 bases, with 9 bases between. The germline CDR1 and CDR2 sequences are SGHTA and FQGNSA. The CDR3 loop spans 13 amino acids.

The chain uses TRBV15 and TRBJ2-5; no definite D call. The CDR3 sequence is 13 residues long. Trimming cost V 8 bases and J 4 bases, with 14 bases left between them. CDR1 and CDR2 (germline): LNHNV, YYDKDF (reference sequence). The DNA of the CDR3 is TGTGCCACCTCCCAAGGCCCCAGAGAGACCCAGTACTTC. Its protein product is CATSQGPRETQYF.

The count of this clone is one. In DNA form, the CDR3 reads TGTGCCAGCAGTTTATCCCTCCAAGGGGGCTATGGCTACACCTTC. Its translation is CASSLSLQGGYGYTF. This chain links TRBV27 with TRBJ1-2, with D possibly being TRBD1 (6 bases). Germline CDR1 is MNHEY and CDR2 is SMNVEV (reference sequence). Trimming took off 0 bases at V and 4 bases at J, with 12 bases between the two ends. CDR3 length: 15 amino acids.